This T cell receptor beta chain was captured by sequencing in a study of cytomegalovirus exposure and HLA in healthy donors (dated by TCRdb to the late 2010s). Notes on the research overall: An earlier analysis of some 500 of the donors reported 250 to 350 Gb of sequence data and 117 million unique TCR beta sequences from 150 million to 200 million T cells. A later genetic analysis took genome-wide SNP genotypes for about 55% of the 666 donors and used that subset as a discovery cohort. Donor age, sex, ethnicity and CMV serostatus were compiled together with the repertoire data. Among the roughly 390 genotyped donors, approximately 77% belonged to the genetic ancestry cluster associated with self-reported Caucasian donors. In a later analysis, previously published TCR beta repertoires from 550 to 700 donors were re-analyzed and high-resolution HLA genotyping was added so that TCR occurrence patterns could be studied. In the later analysis, no new phenotypic data were used to find candidate immune exposures; instead, reliance was placed on TCR beta sequences and their occurrence across donors. A separate validation cohort of 100 to 150 different subjects was used in addition to the roughly 670-subject first cohort. The number of typed donors differed by locus: about 629-630 for A, B, C, DRB1 and DQB1; some 500 for DQA1; 606 for DPA1; and about 450 for DPB1. In an earlier analysis of roughly 540 of the donors, high-throughput TCR beta sequencing was used to judge whether each TCR beta V gene segment behaved as functional or pseudogenic. All discovery cohort repertoires had been generated using a single sequencing platform. Using immunosequencing, the study profiled T cell repertoires from some 670 subjects and related those repertoires to cytomegalovirus serostatus. Among about 410 genotyped donors of the cohort, an average of around 250,000 unique TCR beta nucleotide sequences was sequenced per donor, of which about 18% were non-productive. Five DR-DQ haplotypes were handled as single units for association and clustering, since linkage in the cohort was strong. The study combined high-throughput TCR immunosequencing, statistical association of individual TCRs with disease status, and machine learning to predict cytomegalovirus infection status. Both class I and class II loci were covered by HLA typing, at four-digit resolution. Around 330 gigabases of sequencing data and around 88 million unique TCR sequences made up an early release that covered about 640 HLA-typed donors. The study was designed to test whether signatures of past pathogen exposure could be identified by cataloging public T cell receptors.

The CDR3 spans 16 residues, from the cysteine through the phenylalanine. Left in the record is the CDR3 DNA by itself, 48 bases read in frame from the first base. Per the germline V gene (reference sequence), SGHNT is the CDR1 and YYREEE is the CDR2. V is pruned by 3 bases and J by 5 bases, leaving 11 bases of the junction without a gene match. In total, approximately 610 healthy bone marrow donors made up the cohort. All cohort members were sampled while nominally healthy, although unrecorded immune exposures were likely present. The donor tested CMV seronegative, placing the donor among the approximately 400 seronegative members of the cohort. Every donor gave a peripheral blood sample, and the peripheral blood mononuclear cells from that sample were used for TCR beta sequencing. Genomic DNA extraction from the blood cell samples was performed with the Qiagen DNeasy Blood Extraction Kit. As for this clone: No cognate antigen has been identified for it.

Study-wide conclusions, independent of this receptor: In the study, 150 to 200 TCR beta chains were listed as associated with cytomegalovirus. A later analysis found that TCR association rates varied across HLA loci, with DRB1 alleles showing the most associated TCRs and HLA-C alleles the fewest. Linkage disequilibrium might explain the correlated functional status among segregating V segments, but an unknown experimental factor could not be ruled out. At a false discovery rate of 0.05, a later analysis linked some 17,000 TCR beta sequences to specific HLA alleles. In this cohort, only TCR beta chains were sequenced, and detectable features were limited by the absence of alpha or paired-chain data. A later genetic analysis reported fewer N-insertions in productive TCRs among donors in an Asian-associated ancestry cluster than the roughly 690-donor mean. In a later analysis, HLA-associated TCR beta chains showed more clonal expansion and lower generation probabilities than non-associated chains that were equally common. HLA typing was unavailable for some donors at each locus, so association tests used only the typed subset. A cluster of highly shared sequence variants was judged likely to be a technical artifact of the sequencing pipeline. According to a later analysis, most CMV-associated TCR beta chains appeared to be HLA-restricted, and the HLA associations seemed to be driven largely by CMV exposure. Three of the identified cytomegalovirus-associated TCR beta chains were confirmed in vitro to be specific for cytomegalovirus antigens. Presence/absence analyses assumed roughly uniform sequencing depth across donors, an assumption that may not hold. A further reported finding was that TCR beta sequences accurately predicted the HLA-A and HLA-B alleles for most subjects in the first cohort. Because counts were too low, about 15 rarely observed V segments, including chromosome 9 orphons, were left out of the earlier analysis of a few hundred of the donors. In an earlier analysis of fewer than 700 of the donors, most TCR beta V segments appeared in productive rearrangements about 87% or about 30% of the time, broadly matching IMGT annotations. Several of the top co-occurrence clusters appeared to be linked to parvovirus B19, influenza, CMV and Epstein-Barr virus, according to a later analysis. Assigning TCR associations to individual alleles was difficult when HLA alleles, especially DR and DQ, strongly co-occurred. In both the original and validation cohorts, the classifier was reported to diagnose cytomegalovirus status with high specificity and sensitivity. In a later genetic analysis, a missense DCLRE1C variant was associated with V-gene and J-gene trimming of TCR beta chains, and the association was replicated in an independent cohort. The 87-base-pair reads could not distinguish some IMGT-functional V segments, including TRBV6-2 and TRBV6-3, so those segments were excluded. The authors suggested that the approach could potentially be generalized to other disease states and immunological phenotypes. Immune exposure information for the cohort was limited to CMV serostatus. Most TCR sequences were seen in very few donors, while some public TCRs were found in many individuals.

The library was generated by the immunoSEQ multiplex PCR assay. A mixture of 60 forward primers for TCR Vbeta segments and 13 reverse primers for TCR Jbeta segments was used in the multiplex PCR. The CDR3 region of rearranged TCR beta genes was amplified from genomic DNA by a multiplex PCR assay. The amplified TCR beta libraries were sequenced on the Illumina HiSeq System as 87-base-pair reads. For the original study's pipeline: A later analysis counted about 80 million unique TCR beta chains across the 700 or so repertoires, and roughly 10 million of these chains were shared by at least two donors. Raw reads were error-corrected and collapsed into unique sequences with a nearest-neighbor algorithm that merged closely related sequences to remove PCR and sequencing errors. V, D and J gene segments were assigned by aligning CDR3 sequences to IMGT reference sequences. Each retained sequence needed at least a six-nucleotide match to both a V gene segment and a J gene segment. Rearrangements were called productive when the CDR3 lacked stop codons and stayed in frame with V and J; all others were non-productive. Following IMGT convention, CDR3 was defined as the stretch from the second conserved V-encoded cysteine to the conserved J-encoded phenylalanine. The earlier analysis of 587 of the donors excluded sequences that lacked an unambiguous match to a single V gene segment. An earlier analysis of a few hundred of the donors classified V segments as functional when productive rearrangements were above 56.7% and as segregating when the standard deviation between donors was above 5%. A statistical classification framework was built for diagnosing cytomegalovirus status from the catalog of TCR beta chain sequences. In a later analysis, V and J genes were assigned by comparing TCR nucleotide sequences against IMGT/GENE-DB human TR gene sequences. In a later analysis, CDR3 sequences and most-parsimonious VDJ recombination scenarios were assigned using the TCRdist pipeline. In a later analysis, each TCR beta chain was defined by its CDR3 amino acid sequence together with its V-gene family, and reads lacking a unique V-gene family were excluded. To address suspected cross-contamination and a sequencing artifact, a later analysis removed approximately 590 highly shared, low-generation-probability nucleotide sequences. In a later analysis, a clonal expansion index was calculated for each public chain from normalized within-repertoire ranks of inferred template counts. In a later analysis, generation probabilities were computed with a VDJ recombination model fitted to out-of-frame rearrangements, and the resulting probabilities were checked against IGoR. A later analysis scored TCR-TCR, TCR-HLA and TCR-CMV co-occurrence with hypergeometric tests, applying a repertoire-size bias correction to TCR pairs. In a later analysis, false discovery rates were estimated by permuting HLA or CMV assignments 20 times. A later analysis grouped co-occurring TCRs with DBSCAN, adding TCRdist sequence similarity when clustering within HLA-allele-positive subsets. Repertoires with fewer than 30,000 or more than 120,000 public chains were left out of co-occurrence clustering, as were a few repertoires with anomalous nucleotide sharing. Imported from immuneACCESS, the table was reduced by TCRdb to in-frame sequences with V and J called. These copies leave out some clones; in studies compared against another copy, an unresolved V gene accounts for under half, and the cause of the remainder is not known. The D gene and trimming were derived from the DNA, and the V and J assignments and clone size from that table. The table for this sample shows 150,000 to 250,000 clones. Roughly 0.7% of the sample lies in the top ten.

The TCR was taken from a boy aged 5-17 years in good health and CMV-seronegative. The material sequenced was PBMCs. This chain is built from TRBV5-4 and TRBJ2-5; TRBD2 agrees with 9 junctional bases. The CDR3 loop reads CASSSPGGGGGETQYF. The DNA sequence follows: TGTGCCAGCAGCTCCCCGGGAGGCGGGGGGGGCGAGACCCAGTACTTC. The variable domain in full, with residues beyond the CDR3 obtained from the reference TRBV5-4 and TRBJ2-5 genes, is ETGVTQSPTHLIKTRGQQVTLRCSSQSGHNTVSWYQQALGQGPQFIFQYYREEENGRGNFPPRFSGLQFPNYSSELNVNALELDDSALYLCASSSPGGGGGETQYFGPGTRLLVL.